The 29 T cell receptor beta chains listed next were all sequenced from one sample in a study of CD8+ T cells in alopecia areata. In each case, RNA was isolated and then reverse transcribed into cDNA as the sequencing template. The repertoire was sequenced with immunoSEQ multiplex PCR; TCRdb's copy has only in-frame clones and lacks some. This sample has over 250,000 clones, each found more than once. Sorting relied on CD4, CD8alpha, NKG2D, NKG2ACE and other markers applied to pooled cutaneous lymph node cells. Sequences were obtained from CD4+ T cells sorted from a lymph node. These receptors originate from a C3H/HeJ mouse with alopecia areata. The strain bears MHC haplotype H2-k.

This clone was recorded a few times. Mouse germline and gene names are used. The DNA read from the CDR3 is TGTGCCAGCAGTGCCGGGACAATCACA. Translating it yields CASSAGTIT. The entire CDR3 reads CASSAGTITEVFF. The V and J genes are TRBV19 and TRBJ1-1; TRBD1 is a possible D gene (6 bases). The CDR3 extends 4 residues past the end of the read, so its final part is completed from the germline J gene. This CDR3 is 13 amino acids long. Trimming left V 4 bases short and J 4 bases short, with 11 bases between. The germline CDR1 and CDR2 sequences are FNHDT and SITEND (reference sequence).

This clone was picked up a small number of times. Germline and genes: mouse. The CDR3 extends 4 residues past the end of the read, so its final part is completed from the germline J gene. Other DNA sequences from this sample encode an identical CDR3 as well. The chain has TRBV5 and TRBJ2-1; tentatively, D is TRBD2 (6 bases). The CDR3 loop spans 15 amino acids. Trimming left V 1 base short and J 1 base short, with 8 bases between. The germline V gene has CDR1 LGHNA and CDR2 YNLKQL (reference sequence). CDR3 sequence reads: CASSQAGGNYAEQFF. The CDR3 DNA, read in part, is TGTGCCAGCAGCCAAGCGGGGGGAAACTATGCT.

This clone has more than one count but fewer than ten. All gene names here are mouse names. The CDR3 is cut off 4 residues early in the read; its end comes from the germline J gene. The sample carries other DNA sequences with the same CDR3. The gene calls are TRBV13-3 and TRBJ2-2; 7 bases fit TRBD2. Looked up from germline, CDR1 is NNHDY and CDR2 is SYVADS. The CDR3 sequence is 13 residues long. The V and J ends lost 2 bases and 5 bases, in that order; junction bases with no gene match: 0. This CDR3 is CASSDWGTGQLYF. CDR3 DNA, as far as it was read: TGTGCCAGCAGTGACTGGGGGACCGGG.

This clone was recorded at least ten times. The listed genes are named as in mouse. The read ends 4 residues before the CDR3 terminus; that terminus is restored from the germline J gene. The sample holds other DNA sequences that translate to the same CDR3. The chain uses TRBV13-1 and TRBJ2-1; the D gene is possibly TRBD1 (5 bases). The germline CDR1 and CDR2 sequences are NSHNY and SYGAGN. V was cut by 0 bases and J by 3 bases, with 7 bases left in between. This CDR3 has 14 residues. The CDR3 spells CASSDADSYAEQFF. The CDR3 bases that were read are TGTGCCAGCAGTGATGCAGACAGCTATGCT.

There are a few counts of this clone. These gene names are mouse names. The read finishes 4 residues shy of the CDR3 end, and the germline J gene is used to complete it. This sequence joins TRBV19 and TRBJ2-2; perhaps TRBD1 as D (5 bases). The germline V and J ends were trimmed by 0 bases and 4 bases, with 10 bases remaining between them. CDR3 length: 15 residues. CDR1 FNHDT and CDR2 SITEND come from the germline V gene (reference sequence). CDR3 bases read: TGTGCCAGCAGTATAGCTCCAGGGTCCACCGGG. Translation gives CASSIAPGSTG. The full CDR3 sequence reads CASSIAPGSTGQLYF.

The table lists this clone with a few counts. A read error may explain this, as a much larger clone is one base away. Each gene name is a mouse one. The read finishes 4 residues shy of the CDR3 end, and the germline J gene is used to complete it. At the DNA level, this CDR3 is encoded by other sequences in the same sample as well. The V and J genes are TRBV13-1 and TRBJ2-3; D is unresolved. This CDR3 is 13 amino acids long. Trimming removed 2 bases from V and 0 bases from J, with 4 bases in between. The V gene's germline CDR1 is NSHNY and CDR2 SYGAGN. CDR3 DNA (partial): TGTGCCAGCAGTGAAAGTAGTGCAGAA. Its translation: CASSESSAE. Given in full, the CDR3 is CASSESSAETLYF.

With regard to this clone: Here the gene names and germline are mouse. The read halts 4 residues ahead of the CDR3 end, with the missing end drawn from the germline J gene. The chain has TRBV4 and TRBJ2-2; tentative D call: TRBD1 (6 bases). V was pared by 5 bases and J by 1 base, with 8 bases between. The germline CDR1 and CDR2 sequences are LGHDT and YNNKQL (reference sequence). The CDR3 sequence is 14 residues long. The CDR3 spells CASSQGQNTGQLYF. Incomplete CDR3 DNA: TGTGCCAGCAGCCAGGGACAAAACACCGGG.

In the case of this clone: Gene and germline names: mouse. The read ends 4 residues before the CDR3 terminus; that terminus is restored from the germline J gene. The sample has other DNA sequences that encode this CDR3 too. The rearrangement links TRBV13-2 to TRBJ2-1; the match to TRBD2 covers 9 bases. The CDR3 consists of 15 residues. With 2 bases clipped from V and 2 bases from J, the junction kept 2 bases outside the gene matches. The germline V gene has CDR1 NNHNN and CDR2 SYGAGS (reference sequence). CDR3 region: CASGENWGDYAEQFF. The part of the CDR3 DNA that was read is TGTGCCAGCGGTGAGAACTGGGGGGACTATGCT.

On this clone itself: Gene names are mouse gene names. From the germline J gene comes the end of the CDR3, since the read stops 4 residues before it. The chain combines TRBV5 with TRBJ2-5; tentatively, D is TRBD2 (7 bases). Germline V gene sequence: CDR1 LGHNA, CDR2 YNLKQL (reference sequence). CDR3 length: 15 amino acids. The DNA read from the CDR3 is TGTGCCAGCAGCCAAGATCGAGGGGGGGAAGAC. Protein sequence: CASSQDRGGED. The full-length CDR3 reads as CASSQDRGGEDTQYF.

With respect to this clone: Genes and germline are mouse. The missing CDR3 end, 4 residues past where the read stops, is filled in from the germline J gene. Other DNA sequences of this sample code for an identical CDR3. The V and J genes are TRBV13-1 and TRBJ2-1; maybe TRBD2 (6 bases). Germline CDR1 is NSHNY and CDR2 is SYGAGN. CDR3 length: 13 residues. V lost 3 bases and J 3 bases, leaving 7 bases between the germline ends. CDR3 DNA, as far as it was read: TGTGCCAGCAGTGGGGGGGTCTATGCT. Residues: CASSGGVYA. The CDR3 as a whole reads CASSGGVYAEQFF.

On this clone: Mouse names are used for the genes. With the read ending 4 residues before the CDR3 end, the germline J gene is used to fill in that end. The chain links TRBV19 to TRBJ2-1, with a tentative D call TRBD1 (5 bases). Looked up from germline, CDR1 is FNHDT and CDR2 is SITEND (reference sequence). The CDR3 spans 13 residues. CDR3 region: CASSIVREAEQFF. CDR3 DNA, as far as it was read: TGTGCCAGCAGTATTGTCAGGGAGGCT. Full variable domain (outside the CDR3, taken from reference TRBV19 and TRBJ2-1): GGIITQTPKFLIGQEGQKLTLKCQQNFNHDTMYWYRQDSGKGLRLIYYSITENDLQKGDLSEGYDASREKKSSFSLTVTSAQKNEMAVFLCASSIVREAEQFFGPGTRLTVL.

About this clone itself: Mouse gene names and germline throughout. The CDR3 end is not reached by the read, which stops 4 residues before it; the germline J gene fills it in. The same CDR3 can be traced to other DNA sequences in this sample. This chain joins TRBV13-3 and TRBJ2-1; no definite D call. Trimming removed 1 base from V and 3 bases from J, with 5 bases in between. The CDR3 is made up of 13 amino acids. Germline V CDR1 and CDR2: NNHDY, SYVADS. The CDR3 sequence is CASSDPAYAEQFF. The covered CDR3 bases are TGTGCCAGCAGTGATCCAGCCTATGCT.

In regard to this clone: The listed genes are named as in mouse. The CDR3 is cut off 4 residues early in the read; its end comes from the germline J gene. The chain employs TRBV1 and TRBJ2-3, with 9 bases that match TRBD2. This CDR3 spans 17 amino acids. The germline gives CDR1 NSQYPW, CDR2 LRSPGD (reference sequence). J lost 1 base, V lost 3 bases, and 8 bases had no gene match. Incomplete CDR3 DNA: TGCACCTGCAGTGCGCGAAGGTGGGGGGGCGGTGCAGAA. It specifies CTCSARRWGGGAE. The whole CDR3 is CTCSARRWGGGAETLYF.

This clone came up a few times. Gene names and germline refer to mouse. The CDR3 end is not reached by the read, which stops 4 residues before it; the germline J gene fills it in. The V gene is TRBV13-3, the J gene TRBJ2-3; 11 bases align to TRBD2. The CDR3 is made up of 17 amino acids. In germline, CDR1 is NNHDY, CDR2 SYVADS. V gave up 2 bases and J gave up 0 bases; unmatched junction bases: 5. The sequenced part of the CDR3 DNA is TGTGCCAGCAGTGAAACTGGGGGGGCGCTGAGTGCAGAA. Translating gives CASSETGGALSAE. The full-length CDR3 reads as CASSETGGALSAETLYF.

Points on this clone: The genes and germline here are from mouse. The part of the CDR3 DNA that was read is TGTGCCAGCAGCCAATATCCCAAACTGGGGGTTAACCAAGAC. This encodes CASSQYPKLGVNQD. The full CDR3 is CASSQYPKLGVNQDTQYF. The V call is TRBV5, the J call TRBJ2-5, with 8 bases aligning to TRBD2. The CDR3 end lies 4 residues beyond the end of the read and is filled in from the germline J gene. The CDR3 runs to 18 residues. Germline CDR1 and CDR2: LGHNA and YNLKQL (reference sequence). With V trimmed by 2 bases and J by 0 bases, 10 bases remained unmatched.

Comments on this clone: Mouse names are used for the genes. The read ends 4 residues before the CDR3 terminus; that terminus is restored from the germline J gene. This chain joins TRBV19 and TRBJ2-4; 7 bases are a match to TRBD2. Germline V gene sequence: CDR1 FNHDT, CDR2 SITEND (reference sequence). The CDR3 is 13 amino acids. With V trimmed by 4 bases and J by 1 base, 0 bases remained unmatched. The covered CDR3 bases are TGTGCCAGCAGTTGGGGGGGTCAAAAC. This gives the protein CASSWGGQN. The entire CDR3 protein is CASSWGGQNTLYF.

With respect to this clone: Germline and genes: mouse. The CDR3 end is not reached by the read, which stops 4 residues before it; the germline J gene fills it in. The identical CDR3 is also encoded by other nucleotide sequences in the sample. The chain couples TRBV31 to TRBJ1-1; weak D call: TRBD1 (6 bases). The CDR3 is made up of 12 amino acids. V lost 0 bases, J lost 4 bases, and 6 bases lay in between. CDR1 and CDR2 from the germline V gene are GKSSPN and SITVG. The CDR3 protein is CAWSLGGTEVFF. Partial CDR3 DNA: TGTGCCTGGAGTCTAGGGGGCACA.

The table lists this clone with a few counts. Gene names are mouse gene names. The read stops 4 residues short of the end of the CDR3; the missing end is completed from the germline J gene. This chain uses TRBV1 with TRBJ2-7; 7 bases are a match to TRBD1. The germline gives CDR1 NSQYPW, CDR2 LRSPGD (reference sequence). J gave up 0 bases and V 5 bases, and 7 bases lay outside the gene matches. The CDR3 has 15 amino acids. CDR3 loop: CTCSPQGPSSYEQYF. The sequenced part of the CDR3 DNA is TGCACCTGCAGTCCACAGGGGCCGAGCTCCTAT. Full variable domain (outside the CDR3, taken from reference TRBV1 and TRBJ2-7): VTLLEQNPRWRLVPRGQAVNLRCILKNSQYPWMSWYQQDLQKQLQWLFTLRSPGDKEVKSLPGADYLATRVTDTELRLQVANMSQGRTLYCTCSPQGPSSYEQYFGPGTRLTVL.

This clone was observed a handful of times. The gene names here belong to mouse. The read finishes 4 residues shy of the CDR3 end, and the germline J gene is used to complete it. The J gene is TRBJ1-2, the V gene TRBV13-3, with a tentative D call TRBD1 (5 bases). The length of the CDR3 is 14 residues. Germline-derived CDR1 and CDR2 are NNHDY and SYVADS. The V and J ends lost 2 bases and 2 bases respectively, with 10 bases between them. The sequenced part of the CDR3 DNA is TGTGCCAGCAGTGACGCAGGGATGAACTCC. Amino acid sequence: CASSDAGMNS. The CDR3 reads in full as CASSDAGMNSDYTF.

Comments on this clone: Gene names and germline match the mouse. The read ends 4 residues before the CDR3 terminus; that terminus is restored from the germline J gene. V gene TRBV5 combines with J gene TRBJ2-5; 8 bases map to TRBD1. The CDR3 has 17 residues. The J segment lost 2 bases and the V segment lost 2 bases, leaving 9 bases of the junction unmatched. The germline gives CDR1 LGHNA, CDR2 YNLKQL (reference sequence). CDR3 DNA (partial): TGTGCCAGCAGCCAAAACCTCGACAGGGGCCTCCAAGAC. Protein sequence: CASSQNLDRGLQD. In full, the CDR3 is CASSQNLDRGLQDTQYF.

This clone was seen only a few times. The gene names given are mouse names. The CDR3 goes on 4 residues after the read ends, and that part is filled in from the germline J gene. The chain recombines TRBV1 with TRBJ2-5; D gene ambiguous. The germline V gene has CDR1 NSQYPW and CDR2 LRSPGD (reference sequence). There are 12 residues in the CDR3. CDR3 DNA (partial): TGCACCTGCACGAGACAAAAAGAC. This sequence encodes CTCTRQKD. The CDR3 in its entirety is CTCTRQKDTQYF.

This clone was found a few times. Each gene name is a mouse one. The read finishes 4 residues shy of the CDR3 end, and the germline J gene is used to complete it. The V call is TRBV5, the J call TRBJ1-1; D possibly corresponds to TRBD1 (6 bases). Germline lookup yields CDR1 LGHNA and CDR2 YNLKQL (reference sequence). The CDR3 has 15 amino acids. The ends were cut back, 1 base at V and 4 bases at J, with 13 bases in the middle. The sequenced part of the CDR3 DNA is TGTGCCAGCAGCCAAGTTTGGGACAAAAGCACA. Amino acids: CASSQVWDKST. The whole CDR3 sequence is CASSQVWDKSTEVFF.

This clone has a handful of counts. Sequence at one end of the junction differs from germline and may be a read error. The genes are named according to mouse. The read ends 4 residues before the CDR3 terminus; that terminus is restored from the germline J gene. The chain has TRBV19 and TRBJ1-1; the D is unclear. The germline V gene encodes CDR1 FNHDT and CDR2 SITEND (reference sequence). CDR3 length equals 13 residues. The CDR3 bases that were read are TGTGCCAGCAGAATAGGTGGGGACACA. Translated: CASRIGGDT. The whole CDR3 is CASRIGGDTEVFF. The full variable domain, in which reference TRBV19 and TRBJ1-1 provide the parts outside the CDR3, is GGIITQTPKFLIGQEGQKLTLKCQQNFNHDTMYWYRQDSGKGLRLIYYSITENDLQKGDLSEGYDASREKKSSFSLTVTSAQKNEMAVFLCASRIGGDTEVFFGKGTRLTVV.

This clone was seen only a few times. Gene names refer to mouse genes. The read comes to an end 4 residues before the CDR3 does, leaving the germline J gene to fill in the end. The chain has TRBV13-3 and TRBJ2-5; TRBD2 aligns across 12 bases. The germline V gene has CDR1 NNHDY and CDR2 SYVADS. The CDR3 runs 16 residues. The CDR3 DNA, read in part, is TGTGCCAGCAGTGACCCGACTGGGGGGGCGGGCGAC. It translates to CASSDPTGGAGD. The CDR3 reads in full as CASSDPTGGAGDTQYF. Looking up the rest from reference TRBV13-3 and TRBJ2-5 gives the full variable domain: EAAVTQSPRSKVAVTGGKVTLSCHQTNNHDYMYWYRQDTGHGLRLIHYSYVADSTEKGDIPDGYKASRPSQENFSLILELASLSQTAVYFCASSDPTGGAGDTQYFGPGTRLLVL.

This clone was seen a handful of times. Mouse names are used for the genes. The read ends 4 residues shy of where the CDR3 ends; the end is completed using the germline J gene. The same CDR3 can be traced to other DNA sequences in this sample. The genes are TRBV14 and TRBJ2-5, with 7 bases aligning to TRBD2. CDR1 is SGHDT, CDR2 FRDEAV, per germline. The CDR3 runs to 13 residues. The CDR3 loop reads CASSPTGEDTQYF. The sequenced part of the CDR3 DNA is TGTGCCAGCAGCCCAACTGGGGAAGAC.

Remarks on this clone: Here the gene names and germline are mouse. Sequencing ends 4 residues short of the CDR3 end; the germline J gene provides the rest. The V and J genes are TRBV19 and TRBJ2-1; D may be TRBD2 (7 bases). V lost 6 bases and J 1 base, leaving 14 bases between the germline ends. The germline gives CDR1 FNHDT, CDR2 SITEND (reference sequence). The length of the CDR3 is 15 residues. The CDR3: CASTWLGANYAEQFF. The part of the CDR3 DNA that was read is TGTGCCAGCACCTGGCTGGGGGCGAACTATGCT.

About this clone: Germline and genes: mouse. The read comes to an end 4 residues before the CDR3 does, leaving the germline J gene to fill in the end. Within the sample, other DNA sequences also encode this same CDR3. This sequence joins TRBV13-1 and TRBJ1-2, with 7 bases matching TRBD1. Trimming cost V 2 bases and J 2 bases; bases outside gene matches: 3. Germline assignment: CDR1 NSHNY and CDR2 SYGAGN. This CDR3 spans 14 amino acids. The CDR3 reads CASSESRGNSDYTF. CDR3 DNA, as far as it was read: TGTGCCAGCAGTGAGAGCAGGGGGAACTCC.

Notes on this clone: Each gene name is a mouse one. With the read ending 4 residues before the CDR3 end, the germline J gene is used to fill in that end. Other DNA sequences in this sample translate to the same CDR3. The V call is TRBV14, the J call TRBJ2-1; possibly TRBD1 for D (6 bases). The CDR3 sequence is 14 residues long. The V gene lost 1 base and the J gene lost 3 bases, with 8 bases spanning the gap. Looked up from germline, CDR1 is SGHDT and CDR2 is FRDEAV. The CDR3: CASSFPGVYAEQFF. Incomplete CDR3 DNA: TGTGCCAGCAGTTTCCCAGGGGTCTATGCT.

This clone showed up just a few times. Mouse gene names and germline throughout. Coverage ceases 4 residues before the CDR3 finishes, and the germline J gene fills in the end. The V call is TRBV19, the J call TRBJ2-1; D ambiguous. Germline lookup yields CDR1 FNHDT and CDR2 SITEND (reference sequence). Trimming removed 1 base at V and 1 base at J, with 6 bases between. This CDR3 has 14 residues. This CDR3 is CASSITRNYAEQFF. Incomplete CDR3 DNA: TGTGCCAGCAGTATAACCAGAAACTATGCT.